In this sample, the clone carrying this TCR beta chain turned up a few times. TCRdb fed the RT-PCR reads into MiXCR, producing one record per CDR3 protein. The sample has almost 700,000 distinct CDR3 sequences, around 14% seen once. The trim removed 5 bases at V and 3 bases at J, leaving 5 bases unmatched. The germline gives CDR1 MNHEY, CDR2 SVGEGT. The CDR3 runs to 16 residues. This clonotype was sampled from a female donor in good health, serving as a healthy control. Sequencing was performed on memory CD4+ T cells from blood. The chain is built from TRBV6-2 or TRBV6-3 and TRBJ2-3; 13 nucleotides match TRBD2. In DNA, the CDR3 is TGTGCCAGCAGTCCCGGACTAGCGGGAGCGACAGATACGCAGTATTTT. This codes for CASSPGLAGATDTQYF.